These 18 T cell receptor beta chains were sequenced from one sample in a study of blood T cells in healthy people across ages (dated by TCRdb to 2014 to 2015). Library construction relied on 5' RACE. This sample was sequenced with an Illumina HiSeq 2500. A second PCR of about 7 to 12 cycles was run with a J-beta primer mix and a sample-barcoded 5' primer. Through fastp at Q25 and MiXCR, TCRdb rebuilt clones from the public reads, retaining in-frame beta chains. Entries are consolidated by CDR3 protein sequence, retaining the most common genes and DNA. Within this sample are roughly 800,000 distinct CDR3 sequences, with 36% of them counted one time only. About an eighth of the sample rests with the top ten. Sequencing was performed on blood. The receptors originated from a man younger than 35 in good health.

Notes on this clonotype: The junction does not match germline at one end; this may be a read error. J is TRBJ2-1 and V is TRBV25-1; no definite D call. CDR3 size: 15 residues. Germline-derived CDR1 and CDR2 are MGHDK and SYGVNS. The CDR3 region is CAGSERRSSYNEQFF. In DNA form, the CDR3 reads TGTGCCGGCAGTGAACGACGGAGCTCCTACAATGAGCAGTTCTTC.

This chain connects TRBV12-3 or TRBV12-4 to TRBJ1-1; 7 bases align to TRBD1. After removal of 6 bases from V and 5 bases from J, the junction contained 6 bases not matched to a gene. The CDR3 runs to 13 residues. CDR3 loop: CASRDRKRTEAFF. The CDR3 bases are TGTGCCAGCAGGGACAGGAAAAGGACTGAAGCTTTCTTT.

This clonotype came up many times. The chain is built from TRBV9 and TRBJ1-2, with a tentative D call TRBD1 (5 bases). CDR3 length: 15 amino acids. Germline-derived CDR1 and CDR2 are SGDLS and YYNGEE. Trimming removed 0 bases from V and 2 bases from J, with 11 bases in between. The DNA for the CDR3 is TGTGCCAGCAGCGTAGATGTGACAGCGAACTATGGCTACACCTTC. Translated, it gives CASSVDVTANYGYTF. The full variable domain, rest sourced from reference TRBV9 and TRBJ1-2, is DSGVTQTPKHLITATGQRVTLRCSPRSGDLSVYWYQQSLDQGLQFLIQYYNGEERAKGNILERFSAQQFPDLHSELNLSSLELGDSALYFCASSVDVTANYGYTFGSGTRLTVV.

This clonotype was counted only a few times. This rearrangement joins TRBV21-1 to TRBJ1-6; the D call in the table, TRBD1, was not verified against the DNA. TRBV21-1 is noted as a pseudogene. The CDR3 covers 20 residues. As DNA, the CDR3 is TGTGCCAGCAGCAAAGATGGGGAAGGGACAGAGAGCTCCTATAATTCACCCCTCCACTTT. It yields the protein CASSKDGEGTESSYNSPLHF.

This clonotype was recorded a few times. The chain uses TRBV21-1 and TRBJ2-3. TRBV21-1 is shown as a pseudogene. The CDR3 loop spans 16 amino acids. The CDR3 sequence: CASGTQSGLLPDTQYF. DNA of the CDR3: TGTGCCAGCGGTACACAGTCTGGTCTTCTACCAGATACGCAGTATTTT.

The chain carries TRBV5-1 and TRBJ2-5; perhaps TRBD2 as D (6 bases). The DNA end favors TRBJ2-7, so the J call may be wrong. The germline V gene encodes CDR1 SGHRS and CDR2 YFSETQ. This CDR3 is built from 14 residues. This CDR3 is CASSPGGITYEQYF. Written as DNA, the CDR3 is TGCGCCAGCAGCCCTGGGGGGATTACCTACGAGCAGTACTTC.

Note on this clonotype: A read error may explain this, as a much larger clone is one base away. This CDR3 is CSVGPGRVYNEQYF. The CDR3, as DNA: TGCAGCGTTGGACCGGGACGGGTATACAATGAGCAGTACTTC. This chain uses TRBV29-1 with TRBJ2-4; the D call may be TRBD1 or TRBD2 (5 bases each). The V gene lost 4 bases and the J gene lost 13 bases, with 23 bases spanning the gap. Germline-derived CDR1 and CDR2 are SQVTM and ANQGSEA. This CDR3 contains 14 residues.

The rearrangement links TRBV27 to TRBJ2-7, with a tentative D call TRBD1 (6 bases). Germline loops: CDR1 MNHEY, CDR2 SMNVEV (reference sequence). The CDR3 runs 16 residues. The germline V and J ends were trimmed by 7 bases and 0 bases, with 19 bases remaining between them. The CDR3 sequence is CASTTRTDLSSYEQYF. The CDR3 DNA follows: TGTGCCAGCACCACCCGGACAGACCTAAGCTCCTACGAGCAGTACTTC.

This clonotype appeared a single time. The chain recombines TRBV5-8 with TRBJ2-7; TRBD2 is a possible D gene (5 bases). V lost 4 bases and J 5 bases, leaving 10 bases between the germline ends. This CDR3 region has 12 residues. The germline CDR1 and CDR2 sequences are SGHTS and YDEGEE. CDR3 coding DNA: TGTGCCAGCAGCCGGGGTTCCCACGAGCAGTACTTC. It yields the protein CASSRGSHEQYF.

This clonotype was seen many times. CDR3 DNA sequence: TGCAGCGCACTAAACAGGGGAGGTGACTATGGCTACACCTTC. Amino acids: CSALNRGGDYGYTF. The chain joins TRBV29-1 to TRBJ1-2, with 7 nucleotides matching TRBD1. CDR1 and CDR2 (germline): SQVTM, ANQGSEA. The trim removed 7 bases at V and 3 bases at J, leaving 11 bases unmatched. CDR3 length equals 14 residues.

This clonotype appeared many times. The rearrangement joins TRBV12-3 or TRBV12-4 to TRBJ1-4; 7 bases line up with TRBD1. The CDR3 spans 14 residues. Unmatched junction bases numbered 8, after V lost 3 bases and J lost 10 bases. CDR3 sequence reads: CASSFDREIPKLFF. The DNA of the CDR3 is TGTGCCAGCAGTTTCGACAGGGAAATTCCAAAACTGTTTTTT.

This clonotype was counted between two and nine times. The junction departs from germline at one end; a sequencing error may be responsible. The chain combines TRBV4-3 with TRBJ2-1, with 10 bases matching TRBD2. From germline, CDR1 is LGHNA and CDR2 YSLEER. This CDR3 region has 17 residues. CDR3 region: CAGSQDLRVSGGNEQFF. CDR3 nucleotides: TGCGCCGGCAGCCAAGATCTTCGGGTTAGCGGGGGGAATGAGCAGTTCTTC.

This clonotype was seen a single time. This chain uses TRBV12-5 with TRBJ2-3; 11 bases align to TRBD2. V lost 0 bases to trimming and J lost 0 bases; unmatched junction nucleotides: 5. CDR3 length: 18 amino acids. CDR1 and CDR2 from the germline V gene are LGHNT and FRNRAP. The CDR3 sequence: CASGLVSTSGTSTDTQYF. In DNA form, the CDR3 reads TGTGCTAGTGGTTTGGTATCGACTAGCGGGACTAGCACAGATACGCAGTATTTT.

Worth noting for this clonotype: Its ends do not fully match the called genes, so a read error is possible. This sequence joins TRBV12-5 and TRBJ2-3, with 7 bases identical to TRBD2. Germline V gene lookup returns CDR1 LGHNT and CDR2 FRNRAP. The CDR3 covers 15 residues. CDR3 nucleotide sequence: TGTGCTAGTGGTCCCCCGGGGGGATTCACAGATGCGCAGTATTTT. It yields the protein CASGPPGGFTDAQYF.

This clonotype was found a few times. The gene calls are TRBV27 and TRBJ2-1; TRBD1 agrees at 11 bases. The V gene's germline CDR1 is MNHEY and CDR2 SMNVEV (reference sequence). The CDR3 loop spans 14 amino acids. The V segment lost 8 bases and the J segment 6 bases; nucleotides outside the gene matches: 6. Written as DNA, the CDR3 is TGTGCCAGCCTCCGGGACAGGGGGAGCAATGAGCAGTTCTTC. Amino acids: CASLRDRGSNEQFF.

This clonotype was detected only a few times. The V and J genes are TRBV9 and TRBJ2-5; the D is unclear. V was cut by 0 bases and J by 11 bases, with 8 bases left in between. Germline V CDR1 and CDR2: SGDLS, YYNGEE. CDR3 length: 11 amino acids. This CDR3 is CASSVGLEQYF. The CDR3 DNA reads TGTGCCAGCAGCGTAGGTCTTGAGCAGTACTTC.

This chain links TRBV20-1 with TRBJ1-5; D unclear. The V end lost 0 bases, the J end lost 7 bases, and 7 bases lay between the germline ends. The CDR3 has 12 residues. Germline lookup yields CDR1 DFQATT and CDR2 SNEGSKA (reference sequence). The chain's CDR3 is CSARDLSQPQHF. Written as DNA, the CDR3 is TGCAGTGCTAGAGACCTCTCGCAGCCCCAGCATTTT.

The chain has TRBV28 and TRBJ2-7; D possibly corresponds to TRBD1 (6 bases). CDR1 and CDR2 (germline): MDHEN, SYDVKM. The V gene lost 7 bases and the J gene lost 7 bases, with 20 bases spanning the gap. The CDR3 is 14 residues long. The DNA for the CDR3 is TGTGCCAGCAAGGACAGCCTCCTCTACAATGAGCAGTACTTC. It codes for CASKDSLLYNEQYF.